Sequencing of this T cell receptor (beta chain) was carried out in a study of human T cells and chemical hapten exposure (dated by TCRdb to 2020 to 2023). Regarding the complete study: For sensitization, 2% DPC in acetone was applied to an approximately 2 cm by approximately 2 cm area of upper inner arm skin. Throughout the study period of around 25 weeks, patients also received therapeutic DPC doses to the scalp every week. Patch testing on the upper back used Finn chambers containing 0.01% DPC, with scoring done after 6 days according to International Contact Dermatitis Research Group standards. The mostly female patient cohort included alopecia areata with under or over 50% scalp involvement, alopecia totalis and alopecia universalis. Libraries were pooled for sequencing, and variation in per-sample TCR yields was attributed mainly to small differences in library volumes within the pool. Peripheral blood TCR repertoire changes were tracked in vivo in alopecia patients during primary and secondary sensitization to the hapten diphenylcyclopropenone (DPC). Blood was sampled from patients pre-sensitization (week 0) and at 2, 6 and about 24 weeks after DPC sensitization. Twenty-nine alopecia patients provided blood for TCR sequencing at one to four time points (pre-sensitization, 2, 6 and 24 weeks).

What the study reported, not specific to this receptor: A positive correlation was found between the number of PT1 expanded TCRs and patch test score, with significance reached at thresholds 8, 16 and 32 but not 4. After repeated subsampling, the strength of the expansion versus patch-test correlation and the threshold at which it became significant changed. All patients had alopecia, a presumed autoimmune disease, so their immune response might differ from that of healthy individuals. No change with DPC sensitization was found in the number of TCRs above 1 in 1000 frequency, and no evidence of global repertoire structure alterations was found. Compared with pre-sensitization or healthy control sets, expanded TCRs formed significantly more large CDR3 similarity clusters, which is consistent with antigen-driven responses.

CDR1 SQVTM and CDR2 ANQGSEA were looked up in the germline V gene. V drops 3 bases and J drops 4 bases, leaving 18 bases in between. From cysteine to phenylalanine, the CDR3 is 15 amino acids long. Only the CDR3 DNA stays, 45 bases, in frame from base 1. This clonotype was found many times. Its antigen remains unidentified. Base-call qualities are not available, and no considerably larger clone is one nucleotide away. Libraries were prepared through RACE. Sequenced on a NextSeq 500. During library preparation, unique molecular identifiers were attached to individual cDNA molecules so that TCRs could be counted quantitatively and reproducibly. Each blood RNA sample was used to sequence both TCR alpha and TCR beta chains. The original methods were these. A median of around 96,000 TCRs per sample was observed, with a range of 23,224 to 690,600. The Decombinator software suite was used to annotate V, J and CDR3 in the TCR reads. For the PS versus PT1 abundance plots, all samples were subsampled to the same number of TCRs (28,000). Expanded TCRs were defined as absent before sensitization and observed at least eight times at the 2-week time point. In-frame beta chains were kept once TCRdb had trimmed the public reads at Q25 with fastp and called clones with MiXCR. Identical CDR3 protein sequences are pooled into one entry, listed with their most common genes and DNA. For this entry, the V and J calls and clone size follow TCRdb and not the study's own pipeline. The sample table contains 330,000 or so distinct CDR3 sequences; only one count was recorded for roughly 6.3% of them. About 5% of the sample belongs to the ten largest clones.

The label giving this sample's time point can be read as: patch test 2, 6 weeks after DPC sensitization. The intended sense of this specimen's treatment or condition label: therapeutic diphenylcyclopropenone sensitization with weekly scalp DPC. Blood at each patch-test visit was drawn before the patch test was applied. Eligible patients were aged 18 to 70, diagnosed with alopecia, deemed suitable for DPC therapy, and excluded if pregnant. Total RNA was extracted from unfractionated whole blood collected in Tempus Blood RNA tubes. Specimen: whole blood, collected in connection with sensitization to the hapten diphenylcyclopropenone (DPC). The chain employs TRBV29-1 and TRBJ1-1, and perhaps TRBD1 as D gene, on 6 matching bases. This clonotype was sampled from a young woman with alopecia areata. Some clones in this sample may be carry-over from other donors' samples. At the DNA level, the sequence is TGCAGCGTTGAGGGCGGCGAGGGGGGAGGCACTGAAGCTTTCTTT. Its protein is CSVEGGEGGGTEAFF.